This T cell receptor (beta chain) is drawn from a study of tumor and adjacent non-tumor tissue in lung cancer. Background on the study: Patients comprised approximately eleven adenocarcinoma, 2 squamous cell carcinoma and 1 small cell lung cancer. Study-wide results and limits: Tumor tissue had significantly higher TCR diversity than normal lung.

This sample's RNA came from whole unsorted tissue. More than 3 cm separated this lung sample from the edge of the tumor. TCRbeta libraries were built with three rounds of nested PCR, modified from ARM-PCR. TCRdb re-analysed the multiplex PCR reads in MiXCR, keeping a single row per CDR3 protein. This sample has about 100,000 distinct CDR3 sequences, with roughly 60% found just once. This clonotype was found many times. No antigen is known for it. CDR1 is SEHNR, CDR2 FQNEAQ, per germline (reference sequence). The V segment lost 6 bases and the J segment 4 bases; nucleotides outside the gene matches: 17. The CDR3 contains 18 residues.

The chain joins TRBV7-9 to TRBJ2-3; 9 bases agree with TRBD2. This receptor was identified in a man under 40 with non-small cell lung cancer. Sequencing was performed on distant non-tumor lung tissue. The CDR3 loop reads CASRNRGELAGASDTQYF. In nucleotides, the CDR3 is TGTGCCAGCAGAAACCGGGGAGAGTTAGCGGGAGCTTCAGATACGCAGTATTTT.